This TCR beta chain derives from a study of OX40 agonist ivuxolimab in advanced cancers. Study-wide context: Of the patients, three showed partial responses, one with hepatocellular carcinoma and two with cutaneous melanoma.

About this clone itself: Its antigen is unknown.

Using immunoSEQ multiplex PCR, the repertoire was profiled, and TCRdb retains in-frame clones only, with some absent. The sample shows more than 45,000 clones, around nine tenths of them seen only once. In germline, CDR1 is SGHNT, CDR2 YYREEE (reference sequence). Trimming cost V 5 bases and J 6 bases; bases outside gene matches: 4. The CDR3 runs to 13 residues. General study findings and limits: Dosing at 0.1 to 3.0 mg/kg was accompanied by clonal expansion of CD4+ and CD8+ blood T cells by week 6. Compared with CD4+, CD8+ T cells on average had more expanded clones.

This chain connects TRBV5-4 to TRBJ2-1; 8 bases agree with TRBD1. The source material was CD4+ or CD8+ T cells sorted from blood, sampled in a trial of the OX40 agonist ivuxolimab. The sequence was obtained from an adult with an advanced solid tumor such as melanoma, head and neck, liver or kidney cancer. As DNA, the CDR3 is TGTGCCAGCAGTCGGACAGGGCGCAATGAGCAGTTCTTC. This encodes CASSRTGRNEQFF.